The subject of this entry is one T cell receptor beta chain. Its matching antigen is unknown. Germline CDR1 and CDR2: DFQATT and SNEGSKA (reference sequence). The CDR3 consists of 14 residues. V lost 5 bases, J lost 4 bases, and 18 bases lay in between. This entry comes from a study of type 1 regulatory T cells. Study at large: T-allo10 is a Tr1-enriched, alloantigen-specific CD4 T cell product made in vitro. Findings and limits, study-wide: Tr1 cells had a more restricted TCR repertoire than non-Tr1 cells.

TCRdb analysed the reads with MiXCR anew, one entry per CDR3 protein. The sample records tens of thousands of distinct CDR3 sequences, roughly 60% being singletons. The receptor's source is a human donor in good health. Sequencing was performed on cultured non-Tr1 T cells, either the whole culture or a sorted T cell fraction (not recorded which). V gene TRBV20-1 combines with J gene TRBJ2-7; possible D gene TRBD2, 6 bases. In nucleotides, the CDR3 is TGCAGTGCTCCCCCCCGGCTAGCGCAGTACGAGCAGTACTTC. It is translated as CSAPPRLAQYEQYF.